This T cell receptor (beta chain) was documented in a study of a mutant IDH1 vaccine in newly diagnosed glioma. Study summary: Either 4-6 weeks after radiotherapy alone or alongside temozolomide, vaccination was begun. Those enrolled had earlier been treated with radiotherapy, temozolomide, or both, mostly both. Treated patients, roughly 62% male and about 38% female, averaged approximately 40 years of age.

Using immunoSEQ multiplex PCR, the repertoire was profiled, and TCRdb retains in-frame clones only, with some absent. This table has approximately 50,000 clones, 87% appearing once. V was shortened by 5 bases and J by 0 bases, with 8 bases between the two germline ends. The CDR3 consists of 14 residues. The germline gives CDR1 SNHLY, CDR2 FYNNEI. Time point described: week 23, last vaccination. Vaccine doses each comprised 300 ug of mutant IDH1 20-mer peptide, with topical imiquimod. Overall study results and limits: There were vaccine-induced immune responses in around 93% of the patients.

Details on this clone: What it binds is unknown.

This TCR was recovered from a man between 35 and 55 years old with glioma. The V gene is TRBV2, the J gene TRBJ2-1; D possibly corresponds to TRBD2 (5 bases). The sample consisted of PBMCs, taken from a glioma patient whose treatment included an IDH1 peptide vaccine. CDR3 DNA: TGTGCCAGCAGTTGGGCGGGCTCCTACAATGAGCAGTTCTTC. Its protein product is CASSWAGSYNEQFF.